The 5 T cell receptor beta chains listed next were all sequenced from one sample in a study of shared clonotypes between healthy human individuals. Sequencing was performed with immunoSEQ multiplex PCR; in TCRdb, only in-frame clones are kept and a portion is missing. The sample includes some 900,000 clones, about 80% of them seen just once. Source material: memory CD4+ T cells sorted from blood. As to subset: CD45RA-negative fraction. The source of these receptors is a man between 18 and 29 years old in good health.

V is TRBV6-1 and J is TRBJ1-1; D uncertain. Germline lookup yields CDR1 MNHNS and CDR2 SASEGT. V lost 8 bases and J 0 bases, leaving 13 bases between the germline ends. The CDR3 has 14 residues. CDR3 protein: CASGVGGMNTEAFF. In DNA, the CDR3 is TGTGCCAGCGGTGTTGGCGGGATGAACACTGAAGCTTTCTTT.

The gene calls are TRBV6-1 and TRBJ1-3; no clear D. Germline-derived CDR1 and CDR2 are MNHNS and SASEGT. The CDR3 contains 14 residues. V was trimmed by 3 bases and J by 4 bases, leaving 10 bases between them. CDR3 loop: CASSDMRMGNTIYF. The DNA for the CDR3 is TGTGCCAGCAGTGACATGAGAATGGGAAACACCATATATTTT.

The chain couples TRBV7-9 to TRBJ2-1; 8 bases match TRBD1. With V trimmed by 7 bases and J by 5 bases, 7 bases remained unmatched. Germline V gene data show CDR1 as SEHNR and CDR2 as FQNEAQ (reference sequence). The CDR3 covers 14 residues. The CDR3 DNA is TGTGCCAGCAATCGACAGGGGACTCACAATGAGCAGTTCTTC. Translating gives CASNRQGTHNEQFF.

The chain has TRBV7-8 and TRBJ1-3; D not certain. This CDR3 region has 14 residues. Germline V gives CDR1 SGHVS, CDR2 FQNEAQ. Trimming pared 3 bases from V and 7 bases from J, leaving 13 bases between. The CDR3 DNA follows: TGTGCCAGCAGCTTGGTCTCTTCCTGGAACACCATATATTTT. It specifies CASSLVSSWNTIYF.

This clone was detected once. The V call is TRBV19, the J call TRBJ2-2; D is perhaps TRBD1 (5 bases). Germline V gene data show CDR1 as LNHDA and CDR2 as SQIVND (reference sequence). Trimming took 4 bases from V and 7 from J, leaving 16 bases between them. CDR3 length: 15 residues. CDR3 residues: CASSSSQGHGGELFF. The CDR3, as DNA: TGTGCCAGTAGTAGCTCGCAGGGCCATGGCGGGGAGCTGTTTTTT.